This T cell receptor (beta chain) stems from a study of CD8+CD57+ T cells in acquired aplastic anemia. Genomic DNA was employed as the template in profiling TCR beta VDJ and CDR3. TCRdb processed the reads anew with MiXCR; each CDR3 protein has one entry. Of 75,000 to 80,000 distinct CDR3 sequences listed, roughly 70% are singletons. It was patients with CD8+CD57+ cell expansion by flow cytometry who were chosen for sequencing. Each patient carried a diagnosis of severe acquired aplastic anemia. This clonotype was detected a few times. From germline, CDR1 is KGHDR and CDR2 SFDVKD. The CDR3 contains 8 residues. V shed 10 bases and J shed 7 bases, with 4 bases lying between them.

This clonotype was obtained from a human donor with aplastic anemia. The rearrangement uses TRBV24-1 and TRBJ2-7; D is unresolved. The source material was sorted CD4+, CD8+, or CD8+CD57+ T cells (not recorded which) from PBMCs. CDR3 bases: TGTGCCACTACGGAGCAGTACTTC. Its translation: CATTEQYF.